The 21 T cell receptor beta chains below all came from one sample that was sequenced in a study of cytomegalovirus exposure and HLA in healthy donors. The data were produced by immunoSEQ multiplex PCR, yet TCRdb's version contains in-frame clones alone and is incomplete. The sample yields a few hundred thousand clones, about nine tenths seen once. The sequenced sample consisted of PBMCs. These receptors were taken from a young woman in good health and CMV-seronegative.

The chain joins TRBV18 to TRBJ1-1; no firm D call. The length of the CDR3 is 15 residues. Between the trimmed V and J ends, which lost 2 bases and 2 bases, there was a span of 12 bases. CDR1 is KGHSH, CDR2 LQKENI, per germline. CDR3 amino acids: CASSPKAALNTEAFF. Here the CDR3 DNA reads TGTGCCAGCTCACCAAAGGCGGCACTCAACACTGAAGCTTTCTTT.

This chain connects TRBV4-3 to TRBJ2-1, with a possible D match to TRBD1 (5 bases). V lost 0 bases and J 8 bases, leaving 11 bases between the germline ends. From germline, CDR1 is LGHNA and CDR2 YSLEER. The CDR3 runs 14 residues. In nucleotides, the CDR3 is TGCGCCAGCAGCCAAGATAAAGTAGGGGATGAGCAGTTCTTC. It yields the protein CASSQDKVGDEQFF.

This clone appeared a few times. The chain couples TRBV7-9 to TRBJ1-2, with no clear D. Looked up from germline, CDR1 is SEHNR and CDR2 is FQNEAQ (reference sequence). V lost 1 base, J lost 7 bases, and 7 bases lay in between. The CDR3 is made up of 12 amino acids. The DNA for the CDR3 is TGTGCCAGCAGCTTAGGGCCGGGTGGCTACACCTTC. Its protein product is CASSLGPGGYTF. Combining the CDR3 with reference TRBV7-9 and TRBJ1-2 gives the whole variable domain DTGVSQNPRHKITKRGQNVTFRCDPISEHNRLYWYRQTLGQGPEFLTYFQNEAQLEKSRLLSDRFSAERPKGSFSTLEIQRTEQGDSAMYLCASSLGPGGYTFGSGTRLTVV.

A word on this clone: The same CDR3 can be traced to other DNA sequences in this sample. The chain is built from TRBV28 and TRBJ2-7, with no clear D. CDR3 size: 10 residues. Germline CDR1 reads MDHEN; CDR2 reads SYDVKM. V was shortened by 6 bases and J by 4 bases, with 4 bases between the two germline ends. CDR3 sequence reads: CASSRYEQYF. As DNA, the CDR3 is TGTGCCAGCAGCCGTTACGAGCAGTACTTC.

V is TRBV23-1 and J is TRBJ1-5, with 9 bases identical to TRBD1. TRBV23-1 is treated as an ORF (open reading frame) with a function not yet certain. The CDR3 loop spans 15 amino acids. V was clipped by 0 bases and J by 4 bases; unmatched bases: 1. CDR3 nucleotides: TGCGCCAGCAGTCAATCAGGACAGGGGAATCAGCCCCAGCATTTT. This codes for CASSQSGQGNQPQHF.

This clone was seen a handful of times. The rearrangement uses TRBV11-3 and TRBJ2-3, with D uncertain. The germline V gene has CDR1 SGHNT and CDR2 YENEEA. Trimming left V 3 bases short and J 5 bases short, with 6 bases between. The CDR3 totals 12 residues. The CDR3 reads CASSFDKDTQYF. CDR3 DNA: TGTGCCAGCAGCTTCGACAAAGATACGCAGTATTTT.

The CDR3 spells CAWSYRGFPEAFF. The DNA of the CDR3 is TGTGCCTGGAGCTACAGGGGTTTCCCTGAAGCTTTCTTT. The V gene is TRBV30, the J gene TRBJ1-1; 7 bases agree with TRBD1. CDR3 length equals 13 residues. Germline-derived CDR1 and CDR2 are GTSNPN and SVGIG (reference sequence). V was pared by 3 bases and J by 6 bases, with 7 bases of the junction left unmatched. Filled out from reference TRBV30 and TRBJ1-1, the complete variable domain reads SQTIHQWPATLVQPVGSPLSLECTVEGTSNPNLYWYRQAAGRGLQLLFYSVGIGQISSEVPQNLSASRPQDRQFILSSKKLLLSDSGFYLCAWSYRGFPEAFFGQGTRLTVV.

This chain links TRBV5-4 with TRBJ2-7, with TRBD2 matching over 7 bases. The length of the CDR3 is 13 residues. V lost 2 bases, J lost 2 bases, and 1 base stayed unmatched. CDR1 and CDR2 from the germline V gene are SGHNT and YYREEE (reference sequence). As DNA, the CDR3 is TGTGCCAGCAGCTTTGCGGGAGCCTACGAGCAGTACTTC. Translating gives CASSFAGAYEQYF.

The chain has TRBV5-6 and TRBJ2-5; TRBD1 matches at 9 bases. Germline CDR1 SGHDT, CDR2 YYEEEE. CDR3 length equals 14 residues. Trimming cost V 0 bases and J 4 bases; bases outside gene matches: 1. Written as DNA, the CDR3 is TGTGCCAGCAGCTTGGTGGGACAGGGAGAGACCCAGTACTTC. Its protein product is CASSLVGQGETQYF.

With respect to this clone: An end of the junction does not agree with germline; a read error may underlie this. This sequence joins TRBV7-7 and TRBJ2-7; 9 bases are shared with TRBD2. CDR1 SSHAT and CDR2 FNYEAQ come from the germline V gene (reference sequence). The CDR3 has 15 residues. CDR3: CASSLNLAGRDEQYF. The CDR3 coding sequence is TGTGCTAGCAGCCTCAACCTAGCGGGAAGGGACGAGCAGTACTTC.

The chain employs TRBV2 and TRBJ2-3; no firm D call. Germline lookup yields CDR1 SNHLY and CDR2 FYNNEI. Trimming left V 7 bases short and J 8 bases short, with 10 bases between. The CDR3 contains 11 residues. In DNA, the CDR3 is TGTGCCAGCAATGACATAGTTACGCAGTATTTT. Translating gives CASNDIVTQYF.

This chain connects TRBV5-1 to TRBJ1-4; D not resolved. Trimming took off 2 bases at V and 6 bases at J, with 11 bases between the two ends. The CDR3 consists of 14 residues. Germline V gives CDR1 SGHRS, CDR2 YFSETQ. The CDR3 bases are TGCGCCAGCAGCTTTGAGGGTGTACATGAAAAACTGTTTTTT. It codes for CASSFEGVHEKLFF.

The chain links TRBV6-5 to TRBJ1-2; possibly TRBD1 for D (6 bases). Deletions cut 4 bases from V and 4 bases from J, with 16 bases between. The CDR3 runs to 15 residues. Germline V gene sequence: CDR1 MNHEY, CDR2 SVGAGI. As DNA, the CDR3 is TGTGCCAGCAGTTCCCTCCGGGGGGGGGCCTATGGCTACACCTTC. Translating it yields CASSSLRGGAYGYTF.

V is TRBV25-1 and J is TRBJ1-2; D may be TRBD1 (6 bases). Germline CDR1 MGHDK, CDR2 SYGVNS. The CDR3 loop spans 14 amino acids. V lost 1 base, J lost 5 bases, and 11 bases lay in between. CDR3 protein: CASSESRTAYGYTF. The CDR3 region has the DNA TGTGCCAGCAGTGAATCCAGGACAGCTTATGGCTACACCTTC.

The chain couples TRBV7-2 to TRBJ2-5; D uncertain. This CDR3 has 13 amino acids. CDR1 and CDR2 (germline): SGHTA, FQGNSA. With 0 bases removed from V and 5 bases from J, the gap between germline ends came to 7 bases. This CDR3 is CASSLAGVETQYF. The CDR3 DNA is TGTGCCAGCAGCTTAGCGGGCGTGGAGACCCAGTACTTC.

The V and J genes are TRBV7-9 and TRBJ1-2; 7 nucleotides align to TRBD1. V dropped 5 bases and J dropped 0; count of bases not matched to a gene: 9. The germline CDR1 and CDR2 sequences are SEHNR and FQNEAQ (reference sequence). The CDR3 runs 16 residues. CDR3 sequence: CASSHDRAPANYGYTF. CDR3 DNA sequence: TGTGCCAGCAGCCACGACAGGGCCCCCGCTAACTATGGCTACACCTTC. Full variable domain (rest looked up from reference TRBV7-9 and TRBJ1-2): DTGVSQNPRHKITKRGQNVTFRCDPISEHNRLYWYRQTLGQGPEFLTYFQNEAQLEKSRLLSDRFSAERPKGSFSTLEIQRTEQGDSAMYLCASSHDRAPANYGYTFGSGTRLTVV.

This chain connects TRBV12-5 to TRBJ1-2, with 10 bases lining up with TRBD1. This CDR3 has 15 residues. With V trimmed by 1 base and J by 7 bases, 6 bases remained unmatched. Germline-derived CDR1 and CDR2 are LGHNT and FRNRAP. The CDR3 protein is CASGLGLGTGAGYTF. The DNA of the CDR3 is TGTGCTAGTGGTTTGGGGCTTGGGACAGGGGCTGGCTACACCTTC.

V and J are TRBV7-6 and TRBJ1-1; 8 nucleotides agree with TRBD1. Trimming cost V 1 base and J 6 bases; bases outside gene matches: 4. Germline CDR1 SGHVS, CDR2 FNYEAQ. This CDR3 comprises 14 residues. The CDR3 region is CASSLGQGAAEAFF. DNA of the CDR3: TGTGCCAGCAGCTTAGGGCAGGGGGCTGCTGAAGCTTTCTTT.

Here the CDR3 reads CASSLGLPTYEQYF. The CDR3 DNA sequence: TGTGCCAGCAGCTTGGGACTCCCGACCTACGAGCAGTACTTC. This chain links TRBV5-6 with TRBJ2-7; D not resolved. The CDR3 is 14 residues long. Per the germline V gene, CDR1 is SGHDT and CDR2 is YYEEEE. Trimming left V 0 bases short and J 2 bases short, with 9 bases between.

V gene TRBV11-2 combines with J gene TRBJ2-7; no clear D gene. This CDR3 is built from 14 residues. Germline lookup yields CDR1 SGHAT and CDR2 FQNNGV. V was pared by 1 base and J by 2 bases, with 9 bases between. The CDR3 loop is CASSLVSNPYEQYF. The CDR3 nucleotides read TGTGCCAGCAGCTTAGTATCTAACCCCTACGAGCAGTACTTC.

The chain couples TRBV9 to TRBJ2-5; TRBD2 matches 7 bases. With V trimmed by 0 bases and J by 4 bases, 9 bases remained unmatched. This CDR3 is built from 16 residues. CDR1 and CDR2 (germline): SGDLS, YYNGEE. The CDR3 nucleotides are TGTGCCAGCAGCGTAGAATCGGGGGGTTTGCGAGAGACCCAGTACTTC. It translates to CASSVESGGLRETQYF. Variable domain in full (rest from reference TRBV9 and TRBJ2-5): DSGVTQTPKHLITATGQRVTLRCSPRSGDLSVYWYQQSLDQGLQFLIQYYNGEERAKGNILERFSAQQFPDLHSELNLSSLELGDSALYFCASSVESGGLRETQYFGPGTRLLVL.